The 8 T cell receptor beta chains listed next were all sequenced from one sample in a study of blood T cells in healthy people across ages. Then a second PCR, running about 7 to 11 cycles, was carried out with a sample-barcoded 5' primer and a J-beta primer mix. TCRdb recomputed calls from the 5' RACE reads with MiXCR, one row per CDR3 protein. The sample holds over 1,200,000 distinct CDR3 sequences, approximately 60% seen once. The sequencing input was blood. These receptor sequences come from a man aged 18-30 years in good health.

This sequence joins TRBV25-1 and TRBJ2-3; 7 positions match TRBD1. This CDR3 has 15 residues. Trimming took 2 bases from V and 3 from J; bases not matched to a gene: 5. The germline gives CDR1 MGHDK, CDR2 SYGVNS. Here the CDR3 DNA reads TGTGCCAGCAGTGAAGGGCAGGGGGAGACAGATACGCAGTATTTT. Translation gives CASSEGQGETDTQYF.

The rearrangement joins TRBV20-1 to TRBJ2-3; 9 positions agree with TRBD2. CDR1 is DFQATT and CDR2 is SNEGSKA in the germline V gene (reference sequence). The junction had 5 bases not matched to a gene; V was cut back by 5 bases and J by 2 bases. The CDR3 is 14 residues long. DNA for the CDR3: TGCAGTGCTGTAAGCGGGGGGTTCACAGATACGCAGTATTTT. Translated: CSAVSGGFTDTQYF.

The V call is TRBV12-3 or TRBV12-4, the J call TRBJ1-2; tentatively, D is TRBD1 (5 bases). The V end lost 4 bases, the J end lost 2 bases, and 11 bases lay between the germline ends. The CDR3 is 14 residues long. CDR3 nucleotides: TGTGCCAGCAGTTCAGGGTTAGGGAACTATGGCTACACCTTC. Amino acid sequence: CASSSGLGNYGYTF.

V usage is TRBV5-1 and J usage is TRBJ2-2, with 11 bases fitting TRBD2. V lost 1 base and J lost 4; bases outside the gene matches: 3. The length of the CDR3 is 16 residues. Germline loops: CDR1 SGHRS, CDR2 YFSETQ. CDR3: CASSLTSGRSTGELFF. The CDR3, as DNA: TGCGCCAGCAGCTTGACTAGCGGGAGAAGCACCGGGGAGCTGTTTTTT.

This chain links TRBV11-2 with TRBJ2-5; D gene unclear. The J call may not be correct, given that the DNA end is closer to TRBJ2-7. There are 14 residues in the CDR3. Looked up from germline, CDR1 is SGHAT and CDR2 is FQNNGV. The CDR3 protein is CASSSRAQYYEQYF. In DNA, the CDR3 is TGTGCCAGCAGCTCTAGGGCGCAGTACTACGAGCAGTACTTC.

This clonotype has just one count. The V gene is TRBV5-6, the J gene TRBJ1-5; TRBD1 matches at 7 bases. The germline CDR1 and CDR2 sequences are SGHDT and YYEEEE. V gave up 2 bases and J gave up 2 bases; unmatched junction bases: 7. This CDR3 has 16 residues. The CDR3 bases are TGTGCCAGCAGCTTCCGACAGGGAGTAGGCAATCAGCCCCAGCATTTT. It translates to CASSFRQGVGNQPQHF.

This clonotype was seen more than once but under ten times. The V call is TRBV5-1, the J call TRBJ2-7, with 10 positions matching TRBD2. Germline V CDR1 and CDR2: SGHRS, YFSETQ. V gave up 4 bases and J gave up 1 base; unmatched junction bases: 8. CDR3 size: 16 residues. The CDR3 nucleotides are TGCGCCAGCAGCCCACAACTAGCGGGGTCTTCCTACGAGCAGTACTTC. Residues: CASSPQLAGSSYEQYF.

This clonotype showed up just a few times. The chain uses TRBV4-2 and TRBJ2-1; D unresolved. The V gene's germline CDR1 is LGHNA and CDR2 YNFKEQ. This CDR3 region has 12 residues. Trimming pared 0 bases from V and 9 bases from J, leaving 6 bases between. The DNA of the CDR3 is TGTGCCAGCAGCCAAGAACGACCTGAGCAGTTCTTC. Translating it yields CASSQERPEQFF.